Shown below are 29 T cell receptor beta chains from a single sample sequenced in a study of human T cells and chemical hapten exposure. Time point reported: patch test 1, 2 weeks after DPC sensitization. As to treatment: therapeutic diphenylcyclopropenone sensitization with weekly scalp DPC. TCRdb re-called the RACE reads with MiXCR, one entry per CDR3 protein. In the table there are roughly 200,000 distinct CDR3 sequences, 20% to 25% of which are singletons. The material sequenced was whole blood, taken in connection with sensitization to the hapten diphenylcyclopropenone (DPC). These receptor sequences come from a woman between 45 and 65 years old with alopecia areata. Some clones in this sample may be carry-over from other donors' samples.

The rearrangement joins TRBV27 to TRBJ2-5, with D unclear. V dropped 5 bases and J dropped 3 bases, with 16 bases sitting between them. This CDR3 spans 15 amino acids. The germline CDR1 and CDR2 sequences are MNHEY and SMNVEV (reference sequence). CDR3 sequence (DNA): TGTGCCAGCAGTCCAACCCCTTTACCGAAAGAGACCCAGTACTTC. Protein sequence: CASSPTPLPKETQYF.

The chain is built from TRBV9 and TRBJ1-5, with TRBD1 matching 11 bases. Trimming took 3 bases from V and 6 from J; bases not matched to a gene: 2. CDR3 size: 14 residues. CDR1 is SGDLS, CDR2 YYNGEE, per germline. The CDR3 region is CASSAGQGGQPQHF. The DNA for the CDR3 is TGTGCCAGCAGCGCGGGACAGGGGGGTCAGCCCCAGCATTTT.

The chain is built from TRBV20-1 and TRBJ2-5; D uncertain. This CDR3 is built from 13 residues. Germline assignment: CDR1 DFQATT and CDR2 SNEGSKA (reference sequence). V was cut by 5 bases and J by 1 base, with 11 bases left in between. DNA of the CDR3: TGCAGTGCTCACGAGTGGCGCCAAGAGACCCAGTACTTC. It is translated as CSAHEWRQETQYF.

The J gene is TRBJ2-3, the V gene TRBV3-1; D may correspond to TRBD1 or TRBD2 (5 bases each). Germline CDR1 is LGHDT and CDR2 is YNNKEL (reference sequence). V lost 7 bases to trimming and J lost 9 bases, with 20 bases between them. The CDR3 covers 14 residues. The CDR3 DNA is TGTGCCAGCACCCGGGGTAGCGAGGGGAAAACGCAGTATTTT. Translated, it gives CASTRGSEGKTQYF.

This chain links TRBV11-2 with TRBJ1-1; TRBD1 might be the D (6 bases). V lost 0 bases to trimming and J lost 7 bases, with 9 bases between them. Germline values: CDR1 SGHAT, CDR2 FQNNGV. The CDR3 runs to 13 residues. The CDR3 coding sequence is TGTGCCAGCAGCTTAGATCGGACAGATGAAGCTTTCTTT. This sequence encodes CASSLDRTDEAFF.

A word on this clonotype: A junction end diverges from the germline sequence, so it may reflect a read error. This chain links TRBV4-1 with TRBJ2-1; either TRBD1 or TRBD2 may fit D (5 bases each). The CDR3 spans 17 residues. Per the germline V gene, CDR1 is MGHRA and CDR2 is YSYEKL. CDR3 bases: TGCGCCAGCAGCCACCGGGACCCCATTGAGTCCAACAATGGGCAGTTCTTC. Translation gives CASSHRDPIESNNGQFF.

This clonotype appeared many times. The chain recombines TRBV5-1 with TRBJ1-2; 8 bases are shared with TRBD1. The CDR3 consists of 13 residues. V lost 3 bases, J lost 2 bases, and 0 bases stayed unmatched. Per the germline V gene, CDR1 is SGHRS and CDR2 is YFSETQ. DNA of the CDR3: TGCGCCAGCAGCTGGGACAGGAACTATGGCTACACCTTC. This encodes CASSWDRNYGYTF. Supplemented by reference TRBV5-1 and TRBJ1-2, the full variable domain reads KAGVTQTPRYLIKTRGQQVTLSCSPISGHRSVSWYQQTPGQGLQFLFEYFSETQRNKGNFPGRFSGRQFSNSRSEMNVSTLELGDSALYLCASSWDRNYGYTFGSGTRLTVV.

V usage is TRBV2 and J usage is TRBJ2-3, with D hard to call. Germline V gives CDR1 SNHLY, CDR2 FYNNEI. Deletions cut 4 bases from V and 5 bases from J, with 10 bases between. This CDR3 has 13 amino acids. The CDR3 bases are TGTGCCAGCAGTGGTACTCAGGAAGATACGCAGTATTTT. Amino acids: CASSGTQEDTQYF.

This clonotype was found a few times. The genes are TRBV27 and TRBJ2-1; 9 nucleotides align to TRBD2. CDR3 length: 15 residues. The germline V gene encodes CDR1 MNHEY and CDR2 SMNVEV (reference sequence). The V gene end was trimmed by 5 bases and the J gene end by 5 bases; junction bases not matched to a gene: 7. For the CDR3, the DNA is TGTGCCAGCAGTCCCCAAGCGGGAGGACACAATGAGCAGTTCTTC. Translating gives CASSPQAGGHNEQFF.

The chain has TRBV18 and TRBJ1-5, with 7 bases matching TRBD1. Germline trimming cut 3 bases from V and 4 bases from J; bases unmatched to any gene: 9. The CDR3 covers 16 residues. Per the germline V gene, CDR1 is KGHSH and CDR2 is LQKENI. CDR3 in DNA: TGTGCCAGCTCACCTGCTCGGGACAGTTGGAATCAGCCCCAGCATTTT. Translated: CASSPARDSWNQPQHF.

The chain carries TRBV20-1 and TRBJ2-1; D remains ambiguous. V dropped 1 base and J dropped 3 bases, with 7 bases sitting between them. The CDR3 runs 13 residues. Germline CDR1 is DFQATT and CDR2 is SNEGSKA (reference sequence). The CDR3 DNA is TGCAGTGCTAGAGGGGTAGTCTACAATGAGCAGTTCTTC. The encoded protein is CSARGVVYNEQFF.

This clonotype was counted a few times. This chain joins TRBV25-1 and TRBJ2-3, with 9 bases aligning to TRBD1. Per germline, CDR1 MGHDK and CDR2 SYGVNS. This CDR3 region has 17 residues. The J segment lost 2 bases and the V segment lost 4 bases, leaving 10 bases of the junction unmatched. The CDR3 reads CASSARLGTGPTDTQYF. The CDR3 nucleotides are TGTGCCAGCAGTGCCCGTTTGGGGACAGGGCCCACAGATACGCAGTATTTT.

The gene calls are TRBV4-2 and TRBJ2-7; 8 bases fit TRBD2. Germline-derived CDR1 and CDR2 are LGHNA and YNFKEQ. With V trimmed by 0 bases and J by 1 base, 8 bases remained unmatched. The CDR3 length is 17 residues. This CDR3 is CASSQDPGGSISYEQYF. The CDR3 DNA sequence: TGTGCCAGCAGCCAAGATCCGGGAGGGTCGATTTCCTACGAGCAGTACTTC.

The chain carries TRBV5-1 and TRBJ2-1; the D gene is possibly TRBD2 (6 bases). Per germline, CDR1 SGHRS and CDR2 YFSETQ. This CDR3 is built from 15 residues. V was cut by 5 bases and J by 3 bases, with 15 bases left in between. CDR3 in amino acids: CASSSGEVNYNEQFF. As DNA, the CDR3 is TGCGCCAGCAGTTCCGGGGAGGTTAACTACAATGAGCAGTTCTTC.

V usage is TRBV29-1 and J usage is TRBJ1-2; 7 bases are shared with TRBD1. With V trimmed by 7 bases and J by 4 bases, 9 bases remained unmatched. The germline gives CDR1 SQVTM, CDR2 ANQGSEA. This CDR3 comprises 13 residues. CDR3 sequence (DNA): TGCAGCGCGGGGGATGACAGGGCCTATGGCTACACCTTC. Encoded protein: CSAGDDRAYGYTF. Full variable domain (outside the CDR3, taken from reference TRBV29-1 and TRBJ1-2): SAVISQKPSRDICQRGTSLTIQCQVDSQVTMMFWYRQQPGQSLTLIATANQGSEATYESGFVIDKFPISRPNLTFSTLTVSNMSPEDSSIYLCSAGDDRAYGYTFGSGTRLTVV.

The rearrangement links TRBV12-3 or TRBV12-4 to TRBJ1-2; 8 nucleotides line up with TRBD1. The CDR3 spans 17 residues. V shed 3 bases and J 2 bases; nucleotides not matched to a gene: 11. The CDR3 region is CASSFLPGQGWNYGYTF. CDR3 in DNA: TGTGCCAGCAGTTTTTTACCCGGACAGGGATGGAACTATGGCTACACCTTC.

The DNA for the CDR3 is TGCAGTGCTCGGACTAGCGGGGTATACGAGCAGTACTTC. Its protein is CSARTSGVYEQYF. The chain is built from TRBV20-1 and TRBJ2-7; 12 bases agree with TRBD2. The length of the CDR3 is 13 residues. In germline, CDR1 is DFQATT, CDR2 SNEGSKA (reference sequence). V was clipped by 5 bases and J by 4 bases; unmatched bases: 3.

This chain uses TRBV10-3 with TRBJ2-3; 7 nucleotides agree with TRBD2. Unmatched junction bases numbered 5, after V lost 0 bases and J lost 2 bases. This CDR3 contains 16 residues. Germline CDR1 ENHRY, CDR2 SYGVKD. The CDR3 sequence: CAISESAAGYTDTQYF. The DNA for the CDR3 is TGTGCCATCAGTGAGTCGGCAGCGGGGTACACAGATACGCAGTATTTT.

A few counts support this clonotype. The genes are TRBV5-8 and TRBJ1-6; D is ambiguous. V lost 1 base to trimming and J lost 0 bases, with 8 bases between them. This CDR3 is built from 16 residues. The germline V gene has CDR1 SGHTS and CDR2 YDEGEE. The CDR3 nucleotides are TGTGCCAGCAGCTTGAGACACCGCTCCTATAATTCACCCCTCCACTTT. It encodes CASSLRHRSYNSPLHF.

J is TRBJ2-1 and V is TRBV11-2, with a tentative D call TRBD2 (6 bases). The germline V and J ends were trimmed by 5 bases and 3 bases, with 17 bases remaining between them. CDR1 and CDR2 (germline): SGHAT, FQNNGV. The CDR3 has 16 amino acids. CDR3 residues: CASSQSAGLHYNEQFF. The CDR3 DNA is TGTGCCAGCAGCCAATCGGCGGGACTTCACTACAATGAGCAGTTCTTC.

The chain employs TRBV20-1 and TRBJ1-1; no clear D. Per the germline V gene, CDR1 is DFQATT and CDR2 is SNEGSKA (reference sequence). V was pared by 3 bases and J by 4 bases, with 12 bases between. The CDR3 is 13 residues long. CDR3 in DNA: TGCAGTGCTAGTCCTGGACCGAGCACTGAAGCTTTCTTT. Amino acids: CSASPGPSTEAFF.

At least ten counts were recorded for this clonotype. The chain combines TRBV5-1 with TRBJ2-7; 9 bases map to TRBD2. V dropped 4 bases and J dropped 4; count of bases not matched to a gene: 9. Looked up from germline, CDR1 is SGHRS and CDR2 is YFSETQ. This CDR3 spans 15 amino acids. CDR3 in DNA: TGCGCCAGCAGCCGAATAGCGGGAGTGGTTTACGAGCAGTACTTC. Translation: CASSRIAGVVYEQYF.

This clonotype came up a few times. The chain has TRBV2 and TRBJ2-7; D gene unclear. Germline loops: CDR1 SNHLY, CDR2 FYNNEI. V dropped 7 bases and J dropped 6 bases, with 16 bases sitting between them. The CDR3 spans 13 residues. The CDR3 region is CASNWAEGAEQYF. The DNA of the CDR3 is TGTGCCAGCAACTGGGCAGAAGGAGCCGAGCAGTACTTC.

This CDR3 is CASSGLAGEGEQYF. In nucleotides, the CDR3 is TGCGCCAGCAGTGGACTAGCGGGAGAAGGCGAGCAGTACTTC. This sequence joins TRBV10-1 and TRBJ2-7; 12 bases map to TRBD2. The V segment lost 4 bases and the J segment 6 bases; nucleotides outside the gene matches: 4. The germline CDR1 and CDR2 sequences are WNHNN and SYGVQD (reference sequence). The CDR3 has 14 amino acids.

The rearrangement links TRBV7-2 to TRBJ2-3, with D maybe TRBD1 (5 bases). V was pared by 2 bases and J by 0 bases, with 12 bases between. This CDR3 comprises 16 residues. Germline V gene lookup returns CDR1 SGHTA and CDR2 FQGNSA. CDR3 sequence (DNA): TGTGCCAGCAGCTTAATAGGACAAACGAGCACAGATACGCAGTATTTT. As protein: CASSLIGQTSTDTQYF.

The chain couples TRBV18 to TRBJ2-3, with 12 bases fitting TRBD2. Unmatched junction bases numbered 9, after V lost 1 base and J lost 4 bases. Per germline, CDR1 KGHSH and CDR2 LQKENI. The CDR3 runs to 18 residues. The DNA for the CDR3 is TGTGCCAGCTCACCACTGGGGCCTAGCGGGAGGGCCTCAGATACGCAGTATTTT. This translates into CASSPLGPSGRASDTQYF.

The J gene is TRBJ1-5, the V gene TRBV12-5; a weak D match, TRBD1 (5 bases). Looked up from germline, CDR1 is LGHNT and CDR2 is FRNRAP. This CDR3 is 16 amino acids long. The V end was cut by 1 base, the J end by 4 bases, with 14 bases between. CDR3 nucleotide sequence: TGTGCTAGTGGTTTGGAAGGGTCAGGGCTGAATCAGCCCCAGCATTTT. Translation gives CASGLEGSGLNQPQHF.

There are a few counts of this clonotype. The rearrangement joins TRBV11-2 to TRBJ2-7; 9 bases agree with TRBD1. The germline V gene has CDR1 SGHAT and CDR2 FQNNGV. V lost 1 base and J lost 2; bases outside the gene matches: 3. The CDR3 extends over 15 amino acids. The CDR3 here is CASSLVGTGTYEQYF. The CDR3 region has the DNA TGTGCCAGCAGCTTAGTAGGGACAGGGACCTACGAGCAGTACTTC.

The chain employs TRBV11-1 and TRBJ2-1, with TRBD2 matching over 11 bases. CDR3 length equals 17 residues. In germline, CDR1 is SGHAT, CDR2 FQDESV (reference sequence). V was pared by 0 bases and J by 5 bases, with 6 bases of the junction left unmatched. CDR3 in amino acids: CASSLALGGLADNEQFF. In DNA, the CDR3 is TGTGCCAGCAGCTTAGCTCTAGGGGGACTAGCGGACAATGAGCAGTTCTTC.